The 19 T cell receptor beta chains below come from one sample, sequenced in a study of tumor-infiltrating lymphocytes in primary liver carcinoma. With around 450 ng total RNA as template and a constant-region primer, TCR beta cDNA was made. TCR beta libraries came from three nested multiplex PCR rounds using slightly modified ARM-PCR. Two initial PCR rounds of around 9 cycles each paired TRBV1-TRBV30 forward primers with a C-beta reverse primer. TCRdb ran MiXCR on the multiplex PCR reads and lists one entry per CDR3 protein. The sample contains about 66,000 distinct CDR3 sequences, roughly two thirds of which appear only once. Co-extraction yielded RNA and DNA from 20-30 mg of unsorted bulk tissue. The sample comprised liver tumor tissue from sampling region 4. Subset denoted: tumor region T4, right-lateral pole. Receptors were obtained from a man aged 40-49 years with primary liver carcinoma and hepatitis B virus infection.

In the case of this clonotype: At one boundary the junction diverges from the germline segment, which might be a read error. The J gene is TRBJ2-7, the V gene TRBV11-2; D is perhaps TRBD1 (5 bases). Germline CDR1 and CDR2: SGHAT and FQNNGV. The CDR3 is made up of 17 amino acids. CDR3 nucleotides: TGTGTCAGCAGCTTTAGGCGCGACAGAGTAGTCTCCTACGAGCAATACTTC. Translation gives CVSSFRRDRVVSYEQYF.

The chain carries TRBV10-2 and TRBJ2-3, with D maybe TRBD2 (6 bases). The V end lost 6 bases, the J end lost 14 bases, and 18 bases lay between the germline ends. The CDR3 consists of 12 residues. Looked up from germline, CDR1 is WSHSY and CDR2 is SAAADI. This CDR3 reads CASSHTSWRTYF. The CDR3 DNA reads as TGCGCCAGCAGCCACACTAGCTGGAGAACGTATTTT.

With regard to this clonotype: It may be a read error: a sequence one base away is much more abundant. The V gene is TRBV29-1, the J gene TRBJ2-7; the D gene is possibly TRBD2 (6 bases). Germline V CDR1 and CDR2: SQVTM, ANQGSEA. This CDR3 has 14 amino acids. Here the CDR3 reads CSVAPWEANYERYF. As DNA, the CDR3 is TGCAGCGTTGCCCCTTGGGAGGCCAACTACGAGCGGTACTTC.

The chain carries TRBV11-2 and TRBJ1-1; D is perhaps TRBD1 (6 bases). Trimming removed 5 bases at V and 13 bases at J, with 29 bases between. The CDR3 has 16 residues. Germline lookup yields CDR1 SGHAT and CDR2 FQNNGV. CDR3 sequence reads: CASSRGRAGDFTQVFF. DNA for the CDR3: TGTGCCAGCAGCCGAGGTAGGGCAGGGGACTTCACTCAAGTTTTCTTT.

On this clonotype: The conserved phenylalanine or tryptophan is not found at the CDR3 terminus, so this likely reflects a read error. This chain uses TRBV30 with TRBJ1-1; D is ambiguous. The CDR3 spans 15 residues. Trimming cost V 5 bases and J 5 bases, with 21 bases left between them. In germline, CDR1 is GTSNPN, CDR2 SVGIG (reference sequence). The CDR3 sequence is CAWASPGGMGTEAFL. In DNA form, the CDR3 reads TGTGCCTGGGCCTCCCCGGGAGGGATGGGTACTGAAGCTTTCCTT.

This clonotype was seen only a few times. A read error may produce the germline difference seen at one junction end. The V gene is TRBV5-1, the J gene TRBJ2-1; 8 bases align to TRBD1. The CDR3 runs 15 residues. Germline CDR1 and CDR2: SGHRS and YFSETQ. CDR3 loop: CASSLGTGSYNGQFF. The CDR3, as DNA: TGCGCCAGCAGCTTGGGGACAGGGTCATACAATGGGCAGTTCTTC.

This clonotype was recorded many times. This chain links TRBV11-2 with TRBJ1-1, with a tentative D call TRBD1 (5 bases). V lost 4 bases to trimming and J lost 6 bases, with 9 bases between them. The CDR3 runs to 12 residues. Germline CDR1 SGHAT, CDR2 FQNNGV. The CDR3 DNA sequence: TGTGCCAGCAGCTCTAAACAGGCTGAAGCTTTCTTT. Its protein is CASSSKQAEAFF.

On this clonotype: Because the CDR3 is missing its conserved closing phenylalanine or tryptophan, this is likely a read error. The DNA is left out, because the CDR3 cannot be placed on it with certainty; the CDR3 is given as TCRdb lists it. J is TRBJ1-6 and V is TRBV4-1; the table's D gene call, TRBD1, was not cross checked with the DNA. From germline, CDR1 is MGHRA and CDR2 YSYEKL. The CDR3 has 16 residues if both end residues are counted. CDR3 loop: CASSHHLQEADSPLRL.

For the CDR3, the DNA is TGTGCCAGCAATTCCGACATGGGGGTGTACACTGAAGCTTTCTTT. Its protein is CASNSDMGVYTEAFF. This chain links TRBV6-5 with TRBJ1-1, with D possibly being TRBD1 (5 bases). The CDR3 consists of 15 residues. The germline V gene encodes CDR1 MNHEY and CDR2 SVGAGI. V was shortened by 7 bases and J by 3 bases, with 18 bases between the two germline ends.

The sample holds a few counts of this clonotype. The rearrangement joins TRBV11-2 to TRBJ2-2, with TRBD2 as a possible D gene (6 bases). V lost 7 bases and J 8 bases, leaving 29 bases between the germline ends. The CDR3 totals 18 residues. The germline CDR1 and CDR2 sequences are SGHAT and FQNNGV. The CDR3 here is CASIITVTWTVGTGELFF. For the CDR3, the DNA is TGTGCCAGCATCATCACCGTTACATGGACGGTGGGGACTGGGGAGCTGTTTTTT.

Concerning this clonotype itself: A junction end diverges from the germline sequence, so it may reflect a read error. The chain recombines TRBV7-9 with TRBJ1-2; 7 bases are a match to TRBD1. The CDR3 covers 16 residues. Per germline, CDR1 SEHNR and CDR2 FQNEAQ (reference sequence). The CDR3 here is CASSPEDRLPQYGYTF. In nucleotides, the CDR3 is TGTGCCAGCAGCCCCGAGGACAGGCTGCCCCAGTATGGATACACCTTC.

A few counts support this clonotype. One junction end does not reproduce the germline sequence, and a read error may be involved. V is TRBV18 and J is TRBJ1-1; D call uncertain. CDR3 length equals 13 residues. The germline V gene has CDR1 KGHSH and CDR2 LQKENI. The chain's CDR3 is CASSPPRHGIAFF. The CDR3 region has the DNA TGTGCTAGCTCACCACCGCGACATGGAATTGCTTTCTTT.

On this clonotype itself: At one end the junction does not follow the germline gene, possibly because of a read error. The V call is TRBV4-2, the J call TRBJ2-1; maybe TRBD2 (6 bases). There are 16 residues in the CDR3. Germline V gene lookup returns CDR1 LGHNA and CDR2 YNFKEQ. CDR3: CANSPTRGTSPNEQFF. Here the CDR3 DNA reads TGTGCCAACAGCCCCACACGCGGGACTTCCCCTAATGAGCAGTTCTTC.

Remarks on this clonotype: The junction departs from germline at one end; a sequencing error may be responsible. CDR3 sequence reads: CSSSLSWSSKEQFF. The CDR3 region has the DNA TGTTCCAGCAGCTTGAGCTGGAGCTCCAAAGAGCAGTTCTTC. The chain combines TRBV11-2 with TRBJ2-1, with no clear D. The CDR3 covers 14 residues. CDR1 is SGHAT, CDR2 FQNNGV, per germline.

Details on this clonotype: The missing conserved phenylalanine or tryptophan at the end of this CDR3 makes a read error likely. V is TRBV5-1 and J is TRBJ2-1, with 11 bases identical to TRBD2. The germline V gene encodes CDR1 SGHRS and CDR2 YFSETQ. V trimming: 3 bases; J trimming: 0 bases; junction bases outside the gene matches: 14. The CDR3 spans 20 residues. CDR3 DNA: TGCGCCAGCAGCTCTCCGTACCGAGGACTAGCGGGTGCCTCCTACAATGAGCAGTTCGTC. Encoded protein: CASSSPYRGLAGASYNEQFV.

To note about this clonotype: Its ends do not fully match the called genes, so a read error is possible. This chain connects TRBV6-5 to TRBJ1-2, with 7 bases lining up with TRBD1. Germline V gives CDR1 MNHEY, CDR2 SVGAGI. This CDR3 spans 17 amino acids. CDR3 sequence (DNA): TGTGTCAGCAGTTACGGGACAGAGGCACGATTTTGGGATGGCTACATCTTC. Its translation is CVSSYGTEARFWDGYIF.

This chain uses TRBV5-6 with TRBJ2-7; D possibly uses TRBD1 or TRBD2 (5 bases each). CDR3 size: 15 residues. In germline, CDR1 is SGHDT, CDR2 YYEEEE. The germline V and J ends were trimmed by 2 bases and 13 bases, with 25 bases remaining between them. The CDR3 region is CASSFRGTGFYEPYF. The CDR3 bases are TGTGCCAGCAGCTTTAGAGGGACGGGGTTCTACGAGCCATACTTC.

This chain links TRBV7-9 with TRBJ2-2, with D unclear. V was clipped by 6 bases and J by 3 bases, with 17 bases between them. The CDR3 is made up of 16 amino acids. CDR1 is SEHNR, CDR2 FQNEAQ, per germline (reference sequence). This CDR3 reads CASSLIWQFDTGELFF. The DNA for the CDR3 is TGTGCCAGCAGTTTAATTTGGCAGTTTGACACCGGGGAGCTGTTTTTT.

Note on this clonotype: At one end, the junction sequence differs from germline, possibly due to a read error. V gene TRBV6-2 or TRBV6-3 combines with J gene TRBJ2-5; 11 bases map to TRBD1. The CDR3 is 12 residues long. The germline gives CDR1 MNHEY, CDR2 SVGEGT. The CDR3 sequence is CATRTGGETQYF. DNA for the CDR3: TGTGCCACCCGGACAGGGGGCGAGACCCAATACTTC.